This T cell receptor (beta chain) appears in the sequencing data of a study of blood T cell repertoires in COVID-19. Unmatched junction bases numbered 15, after V lost 8 bases and J lost 8 bases. The CDR3 extends over 15 amino acids. CDR1 is LNHDA, CDR2 SQIVND, per germline (reference sequence). Only in-frame clones appear in the TCRdb table, and some are missing; sequencing was by immunoSEQ multiplex PCR. This sample has about 140,000 clones; 84% occur once, and the top ten carry around 3.2%. This clone was found once. The TCR was taken from a woman aged 50 to 60 with acute COVID-19. Sequencing used PBMCs or T cells enriched from blood (not recorded which). The chain combines TRBV19 with TRBJ2-1, with TRBD2 matching 7 bases. The DNA of the CDR3 is TGTGCCAGTGGGCTAGGGGAGCGGGATGTCGATGAGCAGTTCTTC. It specifies CASGLGERDVDEQFF.